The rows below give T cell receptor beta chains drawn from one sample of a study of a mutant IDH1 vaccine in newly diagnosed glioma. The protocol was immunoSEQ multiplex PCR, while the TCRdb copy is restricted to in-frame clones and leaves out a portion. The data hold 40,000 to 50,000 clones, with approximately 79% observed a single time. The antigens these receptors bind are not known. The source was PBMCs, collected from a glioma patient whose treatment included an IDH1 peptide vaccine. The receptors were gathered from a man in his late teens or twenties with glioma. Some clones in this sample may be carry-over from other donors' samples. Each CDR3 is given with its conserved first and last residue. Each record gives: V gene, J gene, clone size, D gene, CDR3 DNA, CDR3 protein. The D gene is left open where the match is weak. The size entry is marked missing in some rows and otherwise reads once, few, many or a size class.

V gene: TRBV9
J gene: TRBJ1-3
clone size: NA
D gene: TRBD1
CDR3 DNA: TGTGCCAGCGGACTGGGACAGCAGCAAAACACCATATATTTT
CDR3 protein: CASGLGQQQNTIYF

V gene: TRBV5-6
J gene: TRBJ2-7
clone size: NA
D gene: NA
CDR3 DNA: TGTGCCAGCAGCGGGGGACTTCTAACCTACGAGCAGTACTTC
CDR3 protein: CASSGGLLTYEQYF

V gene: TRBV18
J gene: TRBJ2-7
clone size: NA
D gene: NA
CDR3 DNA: TGTGCCAGCTCACCACCGTACGGGAACCCCTACGAGCAGTACTTC
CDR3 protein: CASSPPYGNPYEQYF

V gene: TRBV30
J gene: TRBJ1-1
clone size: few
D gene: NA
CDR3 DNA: TGTGCCTGGAGTGAGTTTGTAAACACTGAAGCTTTCTTT
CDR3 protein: CAWSEFVNTEAFF

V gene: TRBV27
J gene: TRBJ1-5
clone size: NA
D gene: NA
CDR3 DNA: TGTGCCAGCAGTTTGTATCCCCAGGTCAATCAGCCCCAGCATTTT
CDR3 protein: CASSLYPQVNQPQHF

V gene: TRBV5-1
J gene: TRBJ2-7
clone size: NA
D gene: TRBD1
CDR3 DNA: TGCGCCAGCAGCGCTGGAGTAACCGGGACAGTTATGTACTTC
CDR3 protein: CASSAGVTGTVMYF

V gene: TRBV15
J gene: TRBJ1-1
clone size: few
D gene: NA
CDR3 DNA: TGTGCCACCAGCAGAGCCTCGGACACTGAAGCTTTCTTT
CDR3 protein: CATSRASDTEAFF

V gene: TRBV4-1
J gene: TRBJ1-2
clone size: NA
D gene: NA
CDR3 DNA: TGCGCCAGCAGCCAAGACAGGGGATTCTATGGCTACACCTTC
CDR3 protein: CASSQDRGFYGYTF

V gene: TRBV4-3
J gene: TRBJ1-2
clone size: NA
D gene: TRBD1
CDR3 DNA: TGCGCCAGCAGCCATGAGACAGGGGCCTATGGCTACACCTTC
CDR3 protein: CASSHETGAYGYTF

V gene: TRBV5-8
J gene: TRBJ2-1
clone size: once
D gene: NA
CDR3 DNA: TGTGCCAGCACCCAATTACGGGCAGGGACCTTCAATGAGCAGTTCTTC
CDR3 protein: CASTQLRAGTFNEQFF

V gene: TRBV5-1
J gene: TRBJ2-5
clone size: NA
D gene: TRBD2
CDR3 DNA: TGCGCCAGCAGCCGACTAGCGGAAGAGACCCAGTACTTC
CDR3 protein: CASSRLAEETQYF

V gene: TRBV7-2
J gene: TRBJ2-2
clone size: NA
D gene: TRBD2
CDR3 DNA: TGTGCCAGCAGCTTCACTAGCGGGGGAGGCACCGGGGAGCTGTTTTTT
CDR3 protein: CASSFTSGGGTGELFF

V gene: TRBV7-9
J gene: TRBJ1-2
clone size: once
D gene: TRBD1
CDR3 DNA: TGTGCCAGCAGATCCGGGACAGTCAACTATGGCTACACCTTC
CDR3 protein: CASRSGTVNYGYTF

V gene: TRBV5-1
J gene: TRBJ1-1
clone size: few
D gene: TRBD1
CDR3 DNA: TGCGCCAGCAGCTGGGCGGACAGGGGACGAGCGAACACTGAAGCTTTCTTT
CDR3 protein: CASSWADRGRANTEAFF

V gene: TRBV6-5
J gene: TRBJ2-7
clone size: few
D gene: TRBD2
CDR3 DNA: TGTGCCAGCAGTTATGGGACTAGTTCGTACGAGCAGTACTTC
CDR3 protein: CASSYGTSSYEQYF

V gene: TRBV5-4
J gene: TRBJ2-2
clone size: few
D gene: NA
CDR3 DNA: TGTGCCAGCCGCCAATACACCGGGGAGCTGTTTTTT
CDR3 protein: CASRQYTGELFF

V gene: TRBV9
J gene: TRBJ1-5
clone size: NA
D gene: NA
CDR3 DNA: TGTGCCAGCAGCGTCGGGGGGAGTAGCAATCAGCCCCAGCATTTT
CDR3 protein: CASSVGGSSNQPQHF

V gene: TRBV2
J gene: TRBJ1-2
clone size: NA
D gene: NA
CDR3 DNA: TGTGCCAGCGAGGACGGCCGAGAGGACTATGGCTACACCTTC
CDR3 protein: CASEDGREDYGYTF